The clone carrying this TCR beta chain has only a few counts. As yet, its antigen is unknown. The source of the sample is a study of beta chain features in type 1 diabetes. The V end was cut by 4 bases, the J end by 8 bases, with 11 bases between. The CDR3 is made up of 12 amino acids. Germline-derived CDR1 and CDR2 are SQVTM and ANQGSEA. Investigators reverse transcribed all isolated RNA, so they sequenced expressed TCRB transcripts. The assay was immunoSEQ multiplex PCR, and TCRdb's table has in-frame clones only and misses some. The repertoire includes roughly 240,000 clones, approximately 25% of them detected once, and 0.012% sits in the top ten. Study-wide results and caveats: There was a moderate but significant shortening of TCRB CDR3s in all four CD4+ subsets of Type 1 diabetes patients.

The sequencing input was naive CD4+ T cells from blood. This receptor was taken from a young woman with type 1 diabetes. The J gene is TRBJ1-4, the V gene TRBV29-1; D is unresolved. This chain's CDR3 is CSVGGLGEKLFF. As DNA, the CDR3 is TGCAGCGTTGGAGGGCTAGGCGAAAAACTGTTTTTT.